These 30 T cell receptor beta chains originate from one sample sequenced in a study of beta chain features in type 1 diabetes. The isolated RNA, all of it, was reverse transcribed, so expressed TCRB transcripts were what got sequenced. The method was immunoSEQ multiplex PCR; TCRdb's version includes in-frame clones alone and lacks a portion of them. The table shows about 400,000 clones, with around an eighth occurring only once. Sequencing used naive CD4+ T cells from blood. Source of these receptors: a man younger than 35 in good health.

The chain combines TRBV6-6 with TRBJ2-1, with 9 bases identical to TRBD1. CDR1 and CDR2 (germline): MNHNY, SVGAGI (reference sequence). The V gene end was trimmed by 10 bases and the J gene end by 9 bases; junction bases not matched to a gene: 13. This CDR3 comprises 14 residues. The CDR3 protein is CATNRDRDHAEQFF. The CDR3 nucleotides read TGTGCCACCAACCGGGACAGGGATCACGCTGAGCAGTTCTTC.

The genes are TRBV25-1 and TRBJ1-6; TRBD1 might be the D (6 bases). Trimming stripped 2 bases from V and 7 bases from J, with 18 bases between. The CDR3 is 17 amino acids. CDR1 and CDR2 (germline): MGHDK, SYGVNS. CDR3 protein: CASSESGRGPLNSPLHF. Here the CDR3 DNA reads TGTGCCAGCAGTGAAAGTGGCAGGGGCCCCCTAAATTCACCCCTCCACTTT.

The chain has TRBV7-9 and TRBJ2-2; possible D gene TRBD2, 5 bases. Germline V gene data show CDR1 as SEHNR and CDR2 as FQNEAQ (reference sequence). The CDR3 is 19 amino acids. V was clipped by 1 base and J by 6 bases, with 24 bases between them. The CDR3 spells CASSLVGTILAKRSGELFF. Here the CDR3 DNA reads TGTGCCAGCAGCTTAGTCGGCACTATTCTAGCAAAGAGGTCCGGGGAGCTGTTTTTT.

The CDR3, as DNA: TGCGCCAGCAGCCCTACAGGGTTCGGCAATCAGCCCCAGCATTTT. Its translation is CASSPTGFGNQPQHF. The chain carries TRBV4-1 and TRBJ1-5, with D tentatively TRBD1 (6 bases). Deletions cut 4 bases from V and 2 bases from J, with 12 bases between. The germline V gene encodes CDR1 MGHRA and CDR2 YSYEKL. The CDR3 length is 15 residues.

This clone came up a few times. This chain joins TRBV30 and TRBJ2-1, with 9 bases fitting TRBD2. Germline values: CDR1 GTSNPN, CDR2 SVGIG (reference sequence). This CDR3 is built from 18 residues. Losses at the gene ends were 1 base for V and 4 bases for J; bases not matched to a gene: 14. The CDR3 DNA reads TGTGCCTGGAGTGGTCTTAGCGGGGGCCGCGGAGGATACAATGAGCAGTTCTTC. It specifies CAWSGLSGGRGGYNEQFF.

As for this clone: The sample contains more than one DNA sequence encoding this CDR3. V usage is TRBV28 and J usage is TRBJ2-3; 8 bases are shared with TRBD2. Unmatched junction bases numbered 5, after V lost 4 bases and J lost 8 bases. The CDR3 covers 13 residues. Germline CDR1 and CDR2: MDHEN and SYDVKM. The CDR3 region has the DNA TGTGCCAGCAGTTCCGGGGGGGCTGGTACGCAGTATTTT. This sequence encodes CASSSGGAGTQYF.

The V and J genes are TRBV7-6 and TRBJ1-2; 9 bases align to TRBD1. CDR1 is SGHVS and CDR2 is FNYEAQ in the germline V gene. With 4 bases clipped from V and 2 bases from J, the junction kept 5 bases outside the gene matches. The CDR3 totals 15 residues. The CDR3 is CASSSPGTGNYGYTF. In nucleotides, the CDR3 is TGTGCCAGCAGCTCACCCGGGACAGGGAACTATGGCTACACCTTC. The entire variable domain, with the rest obtained from reference TRBV7-6 and TRBJ1-2, is as follows: GAGVSQSPRYKVTKRGQDVALRCDPISGHVSLYWYRQALGQGPEFLTYFNYEAQQDKSGLPNDRFSAERPEGSISTLTIQRTEQRDSAMYRCASSSPGTGNYGYTFGSGTRLTVV.

This clone has a handful of counts. CDR3 protein: CAISKTPGQVSYNEQFF. CDR3 in DNA: TGTGCCATCAGTAAGACCCCGGGACAGGTGTCCTACAATGAGCAGTTCTTC. The chain couples TRBV10-3 to TRBJ2-1, with TRBD1 matching over 8 bases. The CDR3 totals 17 residues. Germline CDR1 reads ENHRY; CDR2 reads SYGVKD. The V gene end was trimmed by 5 bases and the J gene end by 1 base; junction bases not matched to a gene: 10.

The rearrangement joins TRBV11-1 to TRBJ2-7; a possible D gene is TRBD1 (6 bases). Trimming took 3 bases from V and 2 from J, leaving 14 bases between them. The V gene's germline CDR1 is SGHAT and CDR2 FQDESV (reference sequence). The CDR3 spans 15 residues. The CDR3 DNA follows: TGTGCCAGCAGCTTCCAATCCACAGGGACCTACGAGCAGTACTTC. This codes for CASSFQSTGTYEQYF.

This chain links TRBV30 with TRBJ1-1; 10 nucleotides align to TRBD1. The V and J ends lost 3 bases and 10 bases, in that order; junction bases with no gene match: 8. This CDR3 is built from 13 residues. Germline V lookup: CDR1 GTSNPN, CDR2 SVGIG (reference sequence). CDR3: CAWSRADRGRAFF. CDR3 sequence (DNA): TGTGCCTGGAGCCGCGCAGACAGGGGGCGAGCTTTCTTT.

This clone was recorded a few times. V usage is TRBV7-9 and J usage is TRBJ2-6, with D perhaps TRBD2 (6 bases). Germline V gene sequence: CDR1 SEHNR, CDR2 FQNEAQ (reference sequence). This CDR3 is built from 17 residues. V was cut by 0 bases and J by 2 bases, with 11 bases left in between. The CDR3 DNA reads as TGTGCCAGCAGCTTAGCGCTCACGGGGGCTGGGGCCAACGTCCTGACTTTC. Protein sequence: CASSLALTGAGANVLTF. Using reference TRBV7-9 and TRBJ2-6 for the parts outside the CDR3, the full variable domain is DTGVSQNPRHKITKRGQNVTFRCDPISEHNRLYWYRQTLGQGPEFLTYFQNEAQLEKSRLLSDRFSAERPKGSFSTLEIQRTEQGDSAMYLCASSLALTGAGANVLTFGAGSRLTVL.

This chain joins TRBV27 and TRBJ2-7; 8 bases fit TRBD1. After removal of 6 bases from V and 2 bases from J, the junction contained 9 bases not matched to a gene. The germline V gene encodes CDR1 MNHEY and CDR2 SMNVEV (reference sequence). The CDR3 has 15 residues. DNA of the CDR3: TGTGCCAGCAGCTTCCAGGGGGCTTTACCCTACGAGCAGTACTTC. Residues: CASSFQGALPYEQYF.

V is TRBV4-2 and J is TRBJ2-2, with a possible D match to TRBD2 (5 bases). The CDR3 runs 16 residues. V was pared by 0 bases and J by 4 bases, with 12 bases between. The V gene's germline CDR1 is LGHNA and CDR2 YNFKEQ. The CDR3 spells CASSQERLIFTGELFF. CDR3 sequence (DNA): TGTGCCAGCAGCCAAGAGAGACTAATTTTCACCGGGGAGCTGTTTTTT.

This clone was observed a handful of times. The chain combines TRBV6-5 with TRBJ2-3; 8 nucleotides align to TRBD1. CDR3 length: 11 amino acids. After removal of 7 bases from V and 10 bases from J, the junction contained 4 bases not matched to a gene. Germline CDR1 reads MNHEY; CDR2 reads SVGAGI. The CDR3 sequence is CASTGQGSQYF. CDR3 DNA sequence: TGTGCCAGCACCGGACAGGGTTCGCAGTATTTT.

V gene TRBV7-2 combines with J gene TRBJ2-5, with 10 bases aligning to TRBD2. V shed 3 bases, J shed 4 bases, and the junction held 8 bases outside the gene matches. The germline V gene encodes CDR1 SGHTA and CDR2 FQGNSA. This CDR3 is built from 16 residues. The CDR3 DNA reads as TGTGCCAGCAGCTTCCGAGCGGGAGGGCTAGGAGAGACCCAGTACTTC. It yields the protein CASSFRAGGLGETQYF.

Only a few counts were recorded for this clone. The chain employs TRBV5-6 and TRBJ1-1; 11 bases fit TRBD1. Germline trimming cut 4 bases from V and 5 bases from J; bases unmatched to any gene: 4. Looked up from germline, CDR1 is SGHDT and CDR2 is YYEEEE. The CDR3 contains 14 residues. The CDR3 DNA reads as TGTGCCAGCAGCGGGACAGGGGGAAGTACTGAAGCTTTCTTT. It specifies CASSGTGGSTEAFF.

The rearrangement uses TRBV5-1 and TRBJ2-1, with 7 nucleotides matching TRBD2. This CDR3 comprises 16 residues. V lost 4 bases to trimming and J lost 5 bases; unmatched junction nucleotides: 12. Germline values: CDR1 SGHRS, CDR2 YFSETQ. DNA of the CDR3: TGCGCCAGCAGCCCGGTGGGGCTAGCGGACCACAATGAGCAGTTCTTC. It encodes CASSPVGLADHNEQFF.

The V gene is TRBV7-2, the J gene TRBJ1-4; TRBD1 aligns across 9 bases. This CDR3 is 16 amino acids long. Per germline, CDR1 SGHTA and CDR2 FQGNSA. J lost 6 bases, V lost 0 bases, and 5 bases had no gene match. The CDR3 DNA is TGTGCCAGCAGCTTAGCGGCAACAGGGGGCGATGAAAAACTGTTTTTT. Protein: CASSLAATGGDEKLFF.

This clone turned up a few times. The genes are TRBV6-5 and TRBJ2-5, with 8 bases that match TRBD2. Germline V CDR1 and CDR2: MNHEY, SVGAGI. The junction had 12 bases not matched to a gene; V was cut back by 7 bases and J by 5 bases. This CDR3 region has 15 residues. The CDR3 loop reads CASNPLSGRLETQYF. CDR3 bases: TGTGCCAGCAATCCATTAAGCGGGAGACTGGAGACCCAGTACTTC.

The rearrangement links TRBV6-5 to TRBJ1-3; 9 bases fit TRBD1. The CDR3 runs to 15 residues. J lost 2 bases, V lost 5 bases, and 4 bases had no gene match. Germline V gene data show CDR1 as MNHEY and CDR2 as SVGAGI. The CDR3 DNA sequence: TGTGCCAGCAGTCGGACAGGGGAGGCTGGAAACACCATATATTTT. Translating it yields CASSRTGEAGNTIYF.

The chain couples TRBV27 to TRBJ2-6; D not certain. CDR3 size: 15 residues. Trimming removed 4 bases from V and 0 bases from J, with 7 bases in between. Germline values: CDR1 MNHEY, CDR2 SMNVEV (reference sequence). CDR3 in amino acids: CASSYLGSGANVLTF. In DNA form, the CDR3 reads TGTGCCAGCAGTTACCTCGGCTCTGGGGCCAACGTCCTGACTTTC.

This clone was observed a few times. The rearrangement links TRBV4-3 to TRBJ2-2, with 7 bases fitting TRBD1. Germline V gene lookup returns CDR1 LGHNA and CDR2 YSLEER. The CDR3 consists of 17 residues. Trimming at V came to 3 bases and at J to 0 bases, leaving 7 bases not matched to a gene. The CDR3 DNA is TGCGCCAGCAGCCAGGCCACCGGGACAGCGAACACCGGGGAGCTGTTTTTT. As protein: CASSQATGTANTGELFF.

This clone has just a few counts. V and J are TRBV5-4 and TRBJ1-2, with 11 positions matching TRBD1. CDR3 length: 15 amino acids. Trimming cost V 0 bases and J 8 bases; bases outside gene matches: 6. CDR1 is SGHNT and CDR2 is YYREEE in the germline V gene (reference sequence). The CDR3 nucleotides are TGTGCCAGCAGCTTGGGGAGGGACAGGGGGGGCGGCTACACCTTC. Protein: CASSLGRDRGGGYTF.

V is TRBV27 and J is TRBJ2-5; 11 bases are shared with TRBD1. CDR3 length: 15 residues. Germline-derived CDR1 and CDR2 are MNHEY and SMNVEV (reference sequence). The V segment lost 4 bases and the J segment 4 bases; nucleotides outside the gene matches: 5. The CDR3 nucleotides are TGTGCCAGCAGTTCCGGGACAGGGGGGCGAGAGACCCAGTACTTC. Protein product: CASSSGTGGRETQYF.

In its sample, this clone was seen a few times. The same CDR3 is also encoded by other DNA sequences in this sample. V and J are TRBV11-2 and TRBJ2-1; D ambiguous. Germline CDR1 reads SGHAT; CDR2 reads FQNNGV. The CDR3 loop spans 16 amino acids. V gave up 1 base and J gave up 4 bases, with 14 bases separating them. This CDR3 reads CASSLGAASSYNEQFF. CDR3 sequence (DNA): TGTGCCAGCAGCTTAGGGGCCGCCAGCTCTTACAATGAGCAGTTCTTC.

This clone showed up just a few times. This chain uses TRBV28 with TRBJ2-1, with 9 bases lining up with TRBD1. This CDR3 is 14 amino acids long. V shed 7 bases and J 4 bases; nucleotides not matched to a gene: 5. Germline V gene sequence: CDR1 MDHEN, CDR2 SYDVKM. CDR3 sequence (DNA): TGTGCCAGCACCCCTGGACAGGGGTACAATGAGCAGTTCTTC. Its protein product is CASTPGQGYNEQFF.

The chain combines TRBV30 with TRBJ2-5; TRBD1 is a possible D gene (6 bases). Deletions cut 0 bases from V and 4 bases from J, with 12 bases between. The CDR3 totals 14 residues. Germline V lookup: CDR1 GTSNPN, CDR2 SVGIG (reference sequence). CDR3 region: CAWSVFLGAETQYF. The CDR3 bases are TGTGCCTGGAGTGTATTTCTGGGGGCAGAGACCCAGTACTTC.

The rearrangement uses TRBV9 and TRBJ2-2; 8 bases map to TRBD1. From germline, CDR1 is SGDLS and CDR2 YYNGEE. Trimming took 0 bases from V and 7 from J; bases not matched to a gene: 11. The CDR3 consists of 17 residues. This chain's CDR3 is CASSVVDSQGAGGELFF. The CDR3 coding sequence is TGTGCCAGCAGCGTAGTGGACTCTCAGGGGGCGGGCGGGGAGCTGTTTTTT.

This clone was seen more than once but under ten times. Here the CDR3 reads CATLEVLPYGYTF. CDR3 DNA: TGTGCCACTTTGGAGGTGCTCCCCTATGGCTACACCTTC. The rearrangement joins TRBV6-6 to TRBJ1-2, with D hard to call. With 10 bases removed from V and 4 bases from J, the gap between germline ends came to 16 bases. Germline CDR1 MNHNY, CDR2 SVGAGI (reference sequence). This CDR3 is built from 13 residues.

This clone showed up just a few times. This chain uses TRBV6-8 with TRBJ2-1; tentatively, D is TRBD2 (5 bases). The germline CDR1 and CDR2 sequences are MNHGY and SAAAGT. The germline V and J ends were trimmed by 0 bases and 0 bases, with 21 bases remaining between them. This CDR3 has 20 amino acids. The CDR3 spells CASSYSKGFSSRRSYNEQFF. CDR3 nucleotides: TGTGCCAGCAGTTACTCGAAAGGGTTCTCTAGCCGGCGCTCCTACAATGAGCAGTTCTTC.